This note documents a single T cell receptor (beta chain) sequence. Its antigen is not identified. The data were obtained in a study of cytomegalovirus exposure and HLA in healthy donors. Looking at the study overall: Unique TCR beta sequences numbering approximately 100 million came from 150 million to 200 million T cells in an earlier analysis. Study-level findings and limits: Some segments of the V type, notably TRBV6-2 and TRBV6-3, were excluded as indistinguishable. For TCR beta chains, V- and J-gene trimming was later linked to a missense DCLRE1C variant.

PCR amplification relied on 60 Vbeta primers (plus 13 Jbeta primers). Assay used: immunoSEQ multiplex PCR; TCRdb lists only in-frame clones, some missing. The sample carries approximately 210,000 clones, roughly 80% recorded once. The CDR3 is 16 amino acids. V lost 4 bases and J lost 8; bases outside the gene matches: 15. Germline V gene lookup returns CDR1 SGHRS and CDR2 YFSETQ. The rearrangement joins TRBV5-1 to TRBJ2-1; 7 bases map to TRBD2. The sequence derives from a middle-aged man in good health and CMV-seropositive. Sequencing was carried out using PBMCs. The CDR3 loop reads CASSLLAGRGGDEQFF. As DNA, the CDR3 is TGCGCCAGCAGCCTGTTAGCGGGTCGTGGGGGGGATGAGCAGTTCTTC.